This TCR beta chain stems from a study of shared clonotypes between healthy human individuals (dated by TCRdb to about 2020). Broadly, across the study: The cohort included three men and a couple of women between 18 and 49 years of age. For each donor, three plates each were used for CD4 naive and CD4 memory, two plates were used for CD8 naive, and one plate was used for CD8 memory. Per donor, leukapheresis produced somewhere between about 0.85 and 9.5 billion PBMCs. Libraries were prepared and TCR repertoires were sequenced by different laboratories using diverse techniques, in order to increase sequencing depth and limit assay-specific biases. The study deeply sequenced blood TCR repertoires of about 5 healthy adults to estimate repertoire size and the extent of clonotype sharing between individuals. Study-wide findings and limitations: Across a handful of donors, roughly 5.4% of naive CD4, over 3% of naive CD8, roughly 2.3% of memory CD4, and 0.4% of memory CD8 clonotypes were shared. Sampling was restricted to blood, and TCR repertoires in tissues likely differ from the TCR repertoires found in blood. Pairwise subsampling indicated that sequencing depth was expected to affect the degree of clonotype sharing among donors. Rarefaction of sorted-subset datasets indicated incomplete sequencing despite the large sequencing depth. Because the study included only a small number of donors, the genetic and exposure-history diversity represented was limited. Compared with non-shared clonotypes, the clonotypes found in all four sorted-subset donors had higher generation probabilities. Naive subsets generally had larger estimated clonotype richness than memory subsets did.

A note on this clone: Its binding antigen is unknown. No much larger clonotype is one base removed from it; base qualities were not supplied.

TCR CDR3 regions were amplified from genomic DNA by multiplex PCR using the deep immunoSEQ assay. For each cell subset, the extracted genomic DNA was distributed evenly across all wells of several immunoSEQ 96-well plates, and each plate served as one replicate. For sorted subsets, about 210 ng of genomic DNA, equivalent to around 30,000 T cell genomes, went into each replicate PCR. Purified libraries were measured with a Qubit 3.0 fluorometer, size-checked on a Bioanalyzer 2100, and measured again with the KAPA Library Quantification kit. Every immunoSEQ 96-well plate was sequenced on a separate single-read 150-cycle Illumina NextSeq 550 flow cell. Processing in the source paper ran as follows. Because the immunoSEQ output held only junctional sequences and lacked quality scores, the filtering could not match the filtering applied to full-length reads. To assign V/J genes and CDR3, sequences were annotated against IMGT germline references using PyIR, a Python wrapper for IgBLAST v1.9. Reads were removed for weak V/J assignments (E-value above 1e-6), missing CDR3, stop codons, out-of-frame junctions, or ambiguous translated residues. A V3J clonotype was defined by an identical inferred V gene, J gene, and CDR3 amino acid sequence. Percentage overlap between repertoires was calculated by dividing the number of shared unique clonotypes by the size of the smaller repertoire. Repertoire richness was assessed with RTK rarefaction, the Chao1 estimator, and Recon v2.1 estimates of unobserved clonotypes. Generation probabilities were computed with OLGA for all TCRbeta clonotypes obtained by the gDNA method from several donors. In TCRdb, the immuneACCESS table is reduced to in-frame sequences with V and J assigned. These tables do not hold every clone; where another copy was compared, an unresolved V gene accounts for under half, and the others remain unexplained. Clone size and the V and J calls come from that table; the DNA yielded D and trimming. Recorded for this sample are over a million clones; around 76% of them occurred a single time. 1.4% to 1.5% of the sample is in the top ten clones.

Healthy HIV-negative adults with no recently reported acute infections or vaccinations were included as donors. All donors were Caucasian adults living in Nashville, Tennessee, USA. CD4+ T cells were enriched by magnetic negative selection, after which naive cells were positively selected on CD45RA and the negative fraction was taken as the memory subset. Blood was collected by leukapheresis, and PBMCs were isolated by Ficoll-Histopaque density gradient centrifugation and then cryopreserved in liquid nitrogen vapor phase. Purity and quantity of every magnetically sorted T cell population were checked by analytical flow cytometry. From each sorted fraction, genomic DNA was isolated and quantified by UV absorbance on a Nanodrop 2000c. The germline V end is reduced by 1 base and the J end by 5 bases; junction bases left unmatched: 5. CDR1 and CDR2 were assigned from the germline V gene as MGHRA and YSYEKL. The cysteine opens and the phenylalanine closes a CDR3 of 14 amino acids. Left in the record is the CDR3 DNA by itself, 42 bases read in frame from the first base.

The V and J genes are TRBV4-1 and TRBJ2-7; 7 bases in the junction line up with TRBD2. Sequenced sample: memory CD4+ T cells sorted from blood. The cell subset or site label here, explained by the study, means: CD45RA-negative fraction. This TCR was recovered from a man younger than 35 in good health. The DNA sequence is TGCGCCAGCAGCCAAGGGGACTACATTAACGAGCAGTACTTC. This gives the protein CASSQGDYINEQYF.